The clone carrying this T cell receptor (beta chain) was counted a single time. This sample was taken from a study of cytomegalovirus exposure and HLA in healthy donors. Primers: 60 Vbeta forward and 13 Jbeta reverse. Sequenced by immunoSEQ multiplex PCR; TCRdb stores in-frame clones only, minus some. This table has fewer than 85,000 clones, approximately 74% appearing once. The CDR3 consists of 15 residues. With 0 bases clipped from V and 6 bases from J, the junction kept 4 bases outside the gene matches. The germline V gene encodes CDR1 WNHNN and CDR2 SYGVQD (reference sequence). Sequenced: PBMCs. The V and J genes are TRBV10-1 and TRBJ2-3; 9 bases match TRBD2. The clonotype comes from a man in his forties or fifties in good health and CMV-seropositive. The CDR3 DNA reads as TGCGCCAGCAGTGAGTCGATTGCGGGGGGGGATACGCAGTATTTT. It encodes CASSESIAGGDTQYF.